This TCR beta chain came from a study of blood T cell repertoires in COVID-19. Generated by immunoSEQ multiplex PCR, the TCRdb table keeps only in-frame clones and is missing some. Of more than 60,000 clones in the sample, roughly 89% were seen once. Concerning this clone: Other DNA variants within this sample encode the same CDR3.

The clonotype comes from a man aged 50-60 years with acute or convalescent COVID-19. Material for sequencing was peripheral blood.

This CDR3 reads CSASSPGDYEQYF. DNA for the CDR3: TGCAGTGCTAGTAGTCCCGGAGACTACGAGCAGTACTTC. The rearrangement joins TRBV20-1 to TRBJ2-7; D is uncertain. Germline CDR1 is DFQATT and CDR2 is SNEGSKA (reference sequence). The CDR3 runs 13 residues. V was clipped by 3 bases and J by 3 bases, with 12 bases between them.